The 20 T cell receptor beta chains presented below share a single source sample, sequenced in a study of blood T cell repertoires in COVID-19. The table came from immunoSEQ multiplex PCR; TCRdb's copy has only in-frame clones and leaves some out. The repertoire has about 440,000 clones, approximately 90% of them found once; the top ten carry about 4.5%. Input material: peripheral blood. The receptors here all came from a woman aged 25 to 45 with acute or convalescent COVID-19.

This rearrangement joins TRBV28 to TRBJ2-4; 7 bases line up with TRBD1. The CDR3 spans 14 residues. The junction had 5 bases not matched to a gene; V was cut back by 3 bases and J by 6 bases. In germline, CDR1 is MDHEN, CDR2 SYDVKM. In nucleotides, the CDR3 is TGTGCCAGCAGTTTCGGACAGGAACGAAACATTCAGTACTTC. It specifies CASSFGQERNIQYF. The full variable domain, completed using reference TRBV28 and TRBJ2-4, is DVKVTQSSRYLVKRTGEKVFLECVQDMDHENMFWYRQDPGLGLRLIYFSYDVKMKEKGDIPEGYSVSREKKERFSLILESASTNQTSMYLCASSFGQERNIQYFGAGTRLSVL.

J is TRBJ1-2 and V is TRBV9, with D perhaps matching TRBD1 (5 bases). The V and J ends lost 3 bases and 2 bases respectively, with 11 bases between them. The CDR3 is 14 residues long. Germline CDR1 SGDLS, CDR2 YYNGEE. This chain's CDR3 is CASSGGAGNYGYTF. DNA of the CDR3: TGTGCCAGCAGCGGTGGGGCAGGAAACTATGGCTACACCTTC.

The chain's CDR3 is CASSSPTSGGDTGELFF. The CDR3 DNA reads as TGCGCCAGCAGCTCCCCCACTAGCGGGGGGGACACCGGGGAGCTGTTTTTT. The V gene is TRBV5-1, the J gene TRBJ2-2; 13 positions match TRBD2. Germline V CDR1 and CDR2: SGHRS, YFSETQ. The CDR3 loop spans 17 amino acids. The V segment lost 3 bases and the J segment 3 bases; nucleotides outside the gene matches: 5.

V usage is TRBV6-6 and J usage is TRBJ2-3; TRBD1 aligns across 9 bases. The CDR3 is 16 amino acids. Germline trimming cut 6 bases from V and 3 bases from J; bases unmatched to any gene: 10. Germline CDR1 and CDR2: MNHNY and SVGAGI (reference sequence). CDR3 region: CASRNTGGDRTDTQYF. In nucleotides, the CDR3 is TGTGCCAGCAGAAATACAGGGGGCGATCGGACAGATACGCAGTATTTT.

The chain uses TRBV10-3 and TRBJ1-4, with D unresolved. Per germline, CDR1 ENHRY and CDR2 SYGVKD. This CDR3 is built from 17 residues. The V and J ends lost 0 bases and 0 bases respectively, with 11 bases between them. Here the CDR3 DNA reads TGTGCCATCAGTGAGTCAGTAAGGACTGCAACTAATGAAAAACTGTTTTTT. Encoded protein: CAISESVRTATNEKLFF.

The sample holds one count of this clone. This chain joins TRBV11-3 and TRBJ2-1, with TRBD1 matching over 12 bases. CDR3 length: 13 amino acids. Trimming at V came to 5 bases and at J to 8 bases, leaving 1 base not matched to a gene. CDR1 is SGHNT and CDR2 is YENEEA in the germline V gene. CDR3 sequence: CASSRDRGHEQFF. The DNA for the CDR3 is TGTGCCAGCAGCCGGGACAGGGGGCATGAGCAGTTCTTC.

The chain recombines TRBV4-1 with TRBJ2-3, with TRBD2 identical over 9 bases. Germline CDR1 and CDR2: MGHRA and YSYEKL. The CDR3 is made up of 20 amino acids. Trimming at V came to 3 bases and at J to 2 bases, leaving 18 bases not matched to a gene. The CDR3 is CASSHSDPGTSPSFTDTQYF. The CDR3 DNA follows: TGCGCCAGCAGCCATTCCGACCCCGGGACTAGCCCGAGCTTCACAGATACGCAGTATTTT.

The chain employs TRBV5-4 and TRBJ1-1; perhaps TRBD1 as D (6 bases). The length of the CDR3 is 12 residues. Germline values: CDR1 SGHNT, CDR2 YYREEE (reference sequence). The germline V and J ends were trimmed by 4 bases and 6 bases, with 10 bases remaining between them. The CDR3 coding sequence is TGTGCCAGCAGCGCACAGGGACCTGAAGCTTTCTTT. It is translated as CASSAQGPEAFF.

The gene calls are TRBV18 and TRBJ1-2, with 7 bases lining up with TRBD1. Unmatched junction bases numbered 6, after V lost 4 bases and J lost 1 base. This CDR3 spans 15 amino acids. Germline CDR1 and CDR2: KGHSH and LQKENI. CDR3 DNA: TGTGCCAGCTCACTTGGGACAGAGAGTAACTATGGCTACACCTTC. Protein: CASSLGTESNYGYTF.

The chain recombines TRBV5-6 with TRBJ1-2, with a tentative D call TRBD1 (6 bases). Deletions cut 2 bases from V and 3 bases from J, with 14 bases between. Germline CDR1 is SGHDT and CDR2 is YYEEEE. The CDR3 is made up of 15 amino acids. This CDR3 is CASSLPGQIHYGYTF. The DNA of the CDR3 is TGTGCCAGCAGCTTACCGGGACAAATCCACTATGGCTACACCTTC. Full variable domain (missing parts from reference TRBV5-6 and TRBJ1-2): DAGVTQSPTHLIKTRGQQVTLRCSPKSGHDTVSWYQQALGQGPQFIFQYYEEEERQRGNFPDRFSGHQFPNYSSELNVNALLLGDSALYLCASSLPGQIHYGYTFGSGTRLTVV.

The chain is built from TRBV9 and TRBJ2-7, with D tentatively TRBD1 (6 bases). In germline, CDR1 is SGDLS, CDR2 YYNGEE. This CDR3 spans 15 amino acids. Trimming left V 0 bases short and J 2 bases short, with 12 bases between. The CDR3 coding sequence is TGTGCCAGCAGCGTAGACGGGACACTGACCTACGAGCAGTACTTC. Translating gives CASSVDGTLTYEQYF.

This clone was seen more than once but under ten times. This chain links TRBV19 with TRBJ1-3, with a possible D match to TRBD1 (5 bases). This CDR3 contains 18 residues. The V end was cut by 6 bases, the J end by 0 bases, with 21 bases between. Germline CDR1 is LNHDA and CDR2 is SQIVND (reference sequence). The CDR3 loop reads CASSKMTGGSASGNTIYF. The CDR3 DNA sequence: TGTGCCAGTAGCAAGATGACCGGGGGGTCGGCCTCTGGAAACACCATATATTTT.

The chain is built from TRBV7-8 and TRBJ2-2; 9 positions agree with TRBD1. V shed 5 bases and J 1 base; nucleotides not matched to a gene: 8. Germline-derived CDR1 and CDR2 are SGHVS and FQNEAQ. CDR3 size: 17 residues. This CDR3 reads CASSARMGQGNTGELFF. The CDR3 region has the DNA TGTGCCAGCAGCGCGAGGATGGGACAGGGGAACACCGGGGAGCTGTTTTTT.

The chain links TRBV9 to TRBJ2-3; D possibly corresponds to TRBD1 (7 bases). The ends were cut back, 7 bases at V and 3 bases at J, with 18 bases in the middle. The CDR3 contains 15 residues. CDR1 and CDR2 (germline): SGDLS, YYNGEE. For the CDR3, the DNA is TGTGCCAGCGCTAGAGTCCAGGGGGGAACAGATACGCAGTATTTT. Translating it yields CASARVQGGTDTQYF.

This clone was counted a single time. The chain recombines TRBV6-5 with TRBJ2-5; D unclear. Trimming took 10 bases from V and 2 from J, leaving 14 bases between them. Germline assignment: CDR1 MNHEY and CDR2 SVGAGI. This CDR3 is built from 13 residues. The CDR3 loop is CATTWRPQETQYF. DNA of the CDR3: TGTGCCACCACCTGGCGGCCACAAGAGACCCAGTACTTC.

The V and J genes are TRBV3-1 (or the pseudogene TRBV3-2) and TRBJ2-3; 8 bases match TRBD2. Per germline, CDR1 LGHDT and CDR2 YNNKEL (reference sequence). V trimming: 3 bases; J trimming: 2 bases; junction bases outside the gene matches: 10. CDR3 length equals 17 residues. In DNA form, the CDR3 reads TGTGCCAGCAGCCAGGGTAAGCTGGGACTAGTCACAGATACGCAGTATTTT. It encodes CASSQGKLGLVTDTQYF.

The rearrangement links TRBV28 to TRBJ1-5, with 8 bases matching TRBD1. Germline V lookup: CDR1 MDHEN, CDR2 SYDVKM. V lost 6 bases and J lost 6; bases outside the gene matches: 22. This CDR3 has 19 residues. CDR3 in DNA: TGTGCCAGCAGCCCGGCCGCGAGGACAGGGAGGGATCGTGCTCAGCCCCAGCATTTT. It translates to CASSPAARTGRDRAQPQHF.

This chain joins TRBV2 and TRBJ1-6, with D possibly matching TRBD1 (6 bases). Trimming took 7 bases from V and 7 from J, leaving 11 bases between them. Germline V CDR1 and CDR2: SNHLY, FYNNEI. There are 13 residues in the CDR3. The CDR3 bases are TGTGCCAGCAAACGGGACACCAATTCACCCCTCCACTTT. The encoded protein is CASKRDTNSPLHF. Full variable domain (rest looked up from reference TRBV2 and TRBJ1-6): EPEVTQTPSHQVTQMGQEVILRCVPISNHLYFYWYRQILGQKVEFLVSFYNNEISEKSEIFDDQFSVERPDGSNFTLKIRSTKLEDSAMYFCASKRDTNSPLHFGNGTRLTVT.

The chain carries TRBV19 and TRBJ2-3; TRBD1 is a possible D gene (6 bases). The V end lost 3 bases, the J end lost 4 bases, and 20 bases lay between the germline ends. Germline CDR1 reads LNHDA; CDR2 reads SQIVND (reference sequence). The CDR3 runs 17 residues. CDR3: CASSIPLGGSAADTQYF. CDR3 sequence (DNA): TGTGCCAGTAGTATCCCCCTAGGGGGATCCGCGGCAGATACGCAGTATTTT.

V is TRBV28 and J is TRBJ1-2; D is ambiguous. CDR3 length equals 11 residues. Looked up from germline, CDR1 is MDHEN and CDR2 is SYDVKM. Trimming cost V 11 bases and J 6 bases, with 13 bases left between them. This CDR3 is CAAGRADGYTF. For the CDR3, the DNA is TGTGCCGCGGGAAGGGCCGATGGCTACACCTTC.